Below are 9 T cell receptor beta chains sequenced from a single sample in a study of T cell changes during pregnancy in multiple sclerosis. Clones were sequenced by immunoSEQ multiplex PCR, and TCRdb holds only the in-frame ones, with some missing. The data contain around 88,000 clones, around 90% of them singletons. The sample consisted of peripheral blood, taken after pregnancy. Source of these receptors: a female donor in good health, enrolled as a control in a pregnancy study.

The CDR3 region has the DNA TGCGCCAGCAGCTTGAGACCGACGGGGGACACTGAAGCTTTCTTT. Amino acids: CASSLRPTGDTEAFF. V and J are TRBV5-1 and TRBJ1-1, with a possible D match to TRBD1 (5 bases). The CDR3 consists of 15 residues. Germline CDR1 and CDR2: SGHRS and YFSETQ. The V end lost 1 base, the J end lost 3 bases, and 13 bases lay between the germline ends.

This clone was recorded once. The CDR3 region has the DNA TGCGCCAGCGGAAAGCCAGGGGGCGGTGAGACCCAGTACTTC. It yields the protein CASGKPGGGETQYF. The V and J genes are TRBV5-1 and TRBJ2-5, with 8 nucleotides matching TRBD1. The CDR3 runs to 14 residues. Per germline, CDR1 SGHRS and CDR2 YFSETQ. Unmatched junction bases numbered 10, after V lost 7 bases and J lost 5 bases.

The CDR3: CASSAEAGGWETQYF. In DNA, the CDR3 is TGTGCCAGCAGTGCGGAAGCGGGGGGCTGGGAGACCCAGTACTTC. This chain connects TRBV6-4 to TRBJ2-5, with 9 nucleotides matching TRBD2. Germline-derived CDR1 and CDR2 are MRHNA and SNTAGT. V lost 4 bases, J lost 5 bases, and 8 bases stayed unmatched. The CDR3 spans 15 residues.

The chain carries TRBV19 and TRBJ1-2; 7 nucleotides align to TRBD1. CDR1 and CDR2 (germline): LNHDA, SQIVND (reference sequence). Trimming cost V 5 bases and J 4 bases; bases outside gene matches: 13. This CDR3 has 16 amino acids. In DNA, the CDR3 is TGTGCCAGTAGTGCGACAGGGCCACCTCCTAGCTATGGCTACACCTTC. It codes for CASSATGPPPSYGYTF.

Here the CDR3 reads CASSSGLAARGDTQYF. The CDR3 nucleotides are TGTGCCAGCAGCTCGGGACTAGCGGCCCGAGGTGATACGCAGTATTTT. The rearrangement links TRBV12-1 to TRBJ2-3; no DNA check was done on the table's D call, TRBD2. TRBV12-1 is a listed pseudogene. CDR3 length: 16 residues.

This chain joins TRBV9 and TRBJ2-3; 12 bases map to TRBD2. The germline V gene has CDR1 SGDLS and CDR2 YYNGEE. The CDR3 runs 18 residues. The trim removed 0 bases at V and 0 bases at J, leaving 5 bases unmatched. DNA of the CDR3: TGTGCCAGCAGCGTAGAACTAGCGGGGGGAAGTAGCACAGATACGCAGTATTTT. It specifies CASSVELAGGSSTDTQYF. The entire variable domain, with the rest obtained from reference TRBV9 and TRBJ2-3, is as follows: DSGVTQTPKHLITATGQRVTLRCSPRSGDLSVYWYQQSLDQGLQFLIQYYNGEERAKGNILERFSAQQFPDLHSELNLSSLELGDSALYFCASSVELAGGSSTDTQYFGPGTRLTVL.

J is TRBJ2-2 and V is TRBV7-9; no definite D call. Looked up from germline, CDR1 is SEHNR and CDR2 is FQNEAQ (reference sequence). The CDR3 extends over 11 amino acids. V gave up 6 bases and J gave up 4 bases, with 3 bases separating them. CDR3 sequence (DNA): TGTGCCAGCAGAGCCACCGGGGAGCTGTTTTTT. This translates into CASRATGELFF.

The rearrangement joins TRBV5-6 to TRBJ1-1; 7 positions agree with TRBD1. The CDR3 sequence is 14 residues long. V lost 4 bases, J lost 0 bases, and 3 bases stayed unmatched. Germline V CDR1 and CDR2: SGHDT, YYEEEE. The CDR3 reads CASSLQGMNTEAFF. Here the CDR3 DNA reads TGTGCCAGCAGCCTACAGGGGATGAACACTGAAGCTTTCTTT.

This clone is a singleton in its sample. The chain uses TRBV5-1 and TRBJ1-4; D is ambiguous. Trimming left V 0 bases short and J 0 bases short, with 6 bases between. Germline lookup yields CDR1 SGHRS and CDR2 YFSETQ. This CDR3 comprises 15 residues. In nucleotides, the CDR3 is TGCGCCAGCAGCTTGGACGTAGCAACTAATGAAAAACTGTTTTTT. Amino acids: CASSLDVATNEKLFF.